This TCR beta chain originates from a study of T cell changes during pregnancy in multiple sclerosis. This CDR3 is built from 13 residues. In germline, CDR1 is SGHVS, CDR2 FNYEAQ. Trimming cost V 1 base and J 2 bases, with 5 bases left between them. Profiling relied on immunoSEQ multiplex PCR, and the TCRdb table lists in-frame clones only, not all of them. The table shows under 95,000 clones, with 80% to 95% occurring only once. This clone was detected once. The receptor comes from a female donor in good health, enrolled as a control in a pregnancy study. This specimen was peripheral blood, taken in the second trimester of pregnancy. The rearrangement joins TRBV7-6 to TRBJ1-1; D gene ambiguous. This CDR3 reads CASSLGRNTEAFF. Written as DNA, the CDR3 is TGTGCCAGCAGCTTAGGCAGAAACACTGAAGCTTTCTTT.